This record covers a single T cell receptor (beta chain). These data come from a study of blood T cell repertoires in COVID-19. At the level of the study: Italy, Spain and the United States were the sources of the convalescent and acute COVID-19 samples. T cells, B-cell-depleted T cells, or PBMCs provided the cDNA or gDNA that served as material.

In the authors' workflow: How many nucleated cells were present was estimated from reference gene primer amplification. TCRdb keeps only in-frame clones here, not all; method: immunoSEQ multiplex PCR. V, J and clone size are those of that table, while D and trimming were read from the DNA. This repertoire shows 200,000 to 250,000 clones, around 81% found once; its top ten account for 1.5% to 2%. V shed 4 bases, J shed 4 bases, and the junction held 7 bases outside the gene matches. The CDR3 sequence is 15 residues long. Germline CDR1 MNHNY, CDR2 SVGAGI (reference sequence). The sequence derives from a man in his thirties or forties who had recovered from COVID-19. The source material was peripheral blood. The V gene is TRBV6-6, the J gene TRBJ2-5; 9 nucleotides line up with TRBD1. The CDR3 DNA reads TGTGCCAGCAGTTGGACAGGGGAGCGGAGAGAGACCCAGTACTTC. Protein: CASSWTGERRETQYF.